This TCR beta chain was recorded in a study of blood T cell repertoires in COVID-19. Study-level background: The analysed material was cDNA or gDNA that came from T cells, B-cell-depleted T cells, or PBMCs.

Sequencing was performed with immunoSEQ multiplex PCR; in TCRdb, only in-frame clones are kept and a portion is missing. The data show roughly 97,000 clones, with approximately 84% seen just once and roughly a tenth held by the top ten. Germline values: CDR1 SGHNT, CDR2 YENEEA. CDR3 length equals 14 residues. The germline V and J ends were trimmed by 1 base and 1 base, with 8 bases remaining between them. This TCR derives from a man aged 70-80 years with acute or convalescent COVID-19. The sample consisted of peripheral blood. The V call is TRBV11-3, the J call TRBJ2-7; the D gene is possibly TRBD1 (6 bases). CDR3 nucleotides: TGTGCCAGCAGCTTAGGACAGGCGTCCTACGAGCAGTACTTC. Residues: CASSLGQASYEQYF.